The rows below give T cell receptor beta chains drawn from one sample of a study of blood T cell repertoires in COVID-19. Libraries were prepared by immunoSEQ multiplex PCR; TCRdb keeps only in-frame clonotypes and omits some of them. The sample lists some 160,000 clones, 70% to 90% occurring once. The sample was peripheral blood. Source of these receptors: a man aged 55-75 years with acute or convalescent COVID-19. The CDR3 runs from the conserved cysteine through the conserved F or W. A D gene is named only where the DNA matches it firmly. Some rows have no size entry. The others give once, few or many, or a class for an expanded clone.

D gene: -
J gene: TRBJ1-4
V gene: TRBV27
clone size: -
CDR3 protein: CASTSPKGGTNEKLFF
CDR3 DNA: TGTGCCAGCACAAGTCCGAAGGGCGGGACTAATGAAAAACTGTTTTTT

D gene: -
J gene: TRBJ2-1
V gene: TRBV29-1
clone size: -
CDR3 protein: CSVLEGEQFF
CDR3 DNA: TGCAGCGTTCTCGAGGGTGAGCAGTTCTTC

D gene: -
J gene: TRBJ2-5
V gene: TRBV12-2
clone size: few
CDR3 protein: CASRFETTSGIKKTQYF
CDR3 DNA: TGTGCAAGTCGCTTCGAAACCACTAGCGGGATTAAAAAGACCCAGTACTTC

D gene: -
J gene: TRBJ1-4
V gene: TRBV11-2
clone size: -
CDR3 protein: CASSLRQGNEKLFF
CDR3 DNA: TGTGCCAGCAGCTTGAGGCAGGGTAACGAAAAACTGTTTTTT

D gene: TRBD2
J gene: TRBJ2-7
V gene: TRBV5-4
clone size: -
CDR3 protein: CASSLGTSGTYEQYF
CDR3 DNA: TGTGCCAGCAGCCTGGGGACTAGCGGGACCTACGAGCAGTACTTC

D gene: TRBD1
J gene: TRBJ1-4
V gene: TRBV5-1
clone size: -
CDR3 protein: CASSRGTVPNEKLFF
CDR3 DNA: TGCGCCAGCAGCCGCGGGACAGTGCCAAATGAAAAACTGTTTTTT

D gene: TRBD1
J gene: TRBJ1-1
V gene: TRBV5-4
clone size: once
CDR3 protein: CASHWGTVRDTEAFF
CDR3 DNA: TGTGCCAGCCATTGGGGGACAGTTCGGGACACTGAAGCTTTCTTT

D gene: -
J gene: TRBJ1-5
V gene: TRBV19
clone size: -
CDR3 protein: CASSIGGASNQPQHF
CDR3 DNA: TGTGCCAGTAGTATCGGTGGGGCTAGCAATCAGCCCCAGCATTTT

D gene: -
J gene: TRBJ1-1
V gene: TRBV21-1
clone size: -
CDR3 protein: CASSKKSQGLYTEAFF
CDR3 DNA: TGTGCCAGCAGCAAAAAGTCCCAGGGTTTATACACTGAAGCTTTCTTT

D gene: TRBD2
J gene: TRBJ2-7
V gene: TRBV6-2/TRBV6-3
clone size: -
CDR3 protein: CACRRDYGGYEQYF
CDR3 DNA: TGTGCCTGCCGCCGGGACTACGGAGGATACGAGCAGTACTTC

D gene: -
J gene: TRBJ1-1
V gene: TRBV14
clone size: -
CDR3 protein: CASSQDQRYTEAFF
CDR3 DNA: TGTGCCAGCAGCCAAGATCAGCGGTACACTGAAGCTTTCTTT

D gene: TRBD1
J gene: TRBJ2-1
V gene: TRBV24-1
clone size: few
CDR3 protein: CATSRQGARNEQFF
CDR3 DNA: TGTGCCACCAGTAGACAGGGGGCGCGGAATGAGCAGTTCTTC

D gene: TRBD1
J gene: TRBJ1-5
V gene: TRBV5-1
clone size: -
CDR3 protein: CASSLGDRVGQPQHF
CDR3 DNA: TGCGCCAGCAGCTTGGGGGACAGGGTAGGCCAGCCCCAGCATTTT

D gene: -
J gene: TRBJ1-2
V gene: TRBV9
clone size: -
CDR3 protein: CASSPIGQSLYGYTF
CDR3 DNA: TGTGCCAGCAGCCCCATTGGACAAAGCCTCTATGGCTACACCTTC

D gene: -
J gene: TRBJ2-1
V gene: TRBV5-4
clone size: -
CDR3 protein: CASSQGLGTRSYNEQFF
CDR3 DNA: TGTGCCAGCAGCCAGGGCCTCGGGACAAGATCCTACAATGAGCAGTTCTTC

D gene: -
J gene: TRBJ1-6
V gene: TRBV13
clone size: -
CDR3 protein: CASSSGQFNSPLHF
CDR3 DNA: TGTGCCAGCAGCTCTGGACAGTTTAATTCACCCCTCCACTTT

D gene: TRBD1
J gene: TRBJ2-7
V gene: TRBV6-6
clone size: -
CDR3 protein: CASSYGQEGYEQYF
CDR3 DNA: TGTGCCAGCAGTTACGGACAGGAAGGTTACGAGCAGTACTTC

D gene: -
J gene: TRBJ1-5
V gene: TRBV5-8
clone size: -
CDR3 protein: CASSLATGSNQPQHF
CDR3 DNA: TGTGCCAGCAGCTTGGCGACAGGTAGCAATCAGCCCCAGCATTTT

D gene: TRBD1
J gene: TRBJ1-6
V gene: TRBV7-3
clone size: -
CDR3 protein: CASSLKGQGATPLHF
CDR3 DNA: TGTGCCAGCAGCTTAAAGGGACAGGGAGCAACACCCCTCCACTTT

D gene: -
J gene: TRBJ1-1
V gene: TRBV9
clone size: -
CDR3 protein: CASSVGGPGYGTEAFF
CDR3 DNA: TGTGCCAGCAGCGTAGGAGGTCCAGGGTACGGCACTGAAGCTTTCTTT

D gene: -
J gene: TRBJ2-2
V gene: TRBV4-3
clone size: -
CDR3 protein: CASSQGLHTGELFF
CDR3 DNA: TGCGCCAGCAGCCAAGGACTACACACCGGGGAGCTGTTTTTT

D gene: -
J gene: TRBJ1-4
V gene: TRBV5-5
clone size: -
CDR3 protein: CASSLGTFREKLFF
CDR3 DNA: TGTGCCAGCAGCCTGGGGACATTTCGCGAAAAACTGTTTTTT

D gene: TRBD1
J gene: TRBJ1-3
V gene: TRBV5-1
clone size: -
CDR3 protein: CASSLDQGAGGNTIYF
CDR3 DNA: TGCGCCAGCAGCTTGGACCAGGGGGCGGGTGGAAACACCATATATTTT

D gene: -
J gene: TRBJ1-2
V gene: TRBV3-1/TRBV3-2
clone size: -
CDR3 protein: CASSQGGGYTF
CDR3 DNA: TGTGCCAGCAGCCAAGGAGGTGGCTACACCTTC

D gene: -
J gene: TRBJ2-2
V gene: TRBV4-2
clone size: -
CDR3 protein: CASSHLSTGELFF
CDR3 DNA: TGTGCCAGCAGCCACCTATCGACCGGGGAGCTGTTTTTT

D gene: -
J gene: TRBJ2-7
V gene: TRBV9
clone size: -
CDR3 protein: CASSVERGEQYF
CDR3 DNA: TGTGCCAGCAGCGTAGAAAGGGGCGAGCAGTACTTC

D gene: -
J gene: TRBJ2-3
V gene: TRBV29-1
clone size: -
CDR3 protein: CSVEIGVTDTQYF
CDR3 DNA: TGCAGCGTTGAGATAGGGGTCACAGATACGCAGTATTTT

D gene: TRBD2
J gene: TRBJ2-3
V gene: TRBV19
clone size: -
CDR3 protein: CASTRIAGGPITDTQYF
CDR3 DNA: TGTGCCAGTACGAGAATAGCGGGGGGCCCCATCACAGATACGCAGTATTTT

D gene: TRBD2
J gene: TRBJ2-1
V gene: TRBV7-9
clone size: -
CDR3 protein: CASRRTSGGNYNEQFF
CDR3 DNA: TGTGCCAGCAGACGGACTAGCGGGGGGAATTACAATGAGCAGTTCTTC

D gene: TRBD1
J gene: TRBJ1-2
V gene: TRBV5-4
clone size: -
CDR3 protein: CASSFNGGGGRNYGYTF
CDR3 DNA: TGTGCCAGCAGCTTTAATGGAGGGGGCGGTAGAAACTATGGCTACACCTTC

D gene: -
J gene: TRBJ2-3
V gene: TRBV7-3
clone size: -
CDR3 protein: CASSLTDWRGDTQYF
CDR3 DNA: TGTGCCAGCAGCTTAACCGACTGGCGGGGAGATACGCAGTATTTT

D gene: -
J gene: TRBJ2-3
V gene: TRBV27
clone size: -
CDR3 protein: CASSPLQGTSTDTQYF
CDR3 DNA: TGTGCCAGCAGTCCCCTACAGGGAACTAGCACAGATACGCAGTATTTT

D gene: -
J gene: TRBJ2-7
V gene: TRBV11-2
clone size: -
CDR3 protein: CASSSSHRSYEQYF
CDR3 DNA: TGTGCCAGCAGCTCCAGTCACAGGTCCTACGAGCAGTACTTC

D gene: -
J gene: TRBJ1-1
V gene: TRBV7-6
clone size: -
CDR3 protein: CASSFTGSPTEAFF
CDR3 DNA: TGTGCCAGCAGTTTCACAGGGAGTCCCACCGAAGCTTTCTTT

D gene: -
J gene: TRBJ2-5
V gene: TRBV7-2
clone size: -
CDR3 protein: CASSLGSTGWRGEETQYF
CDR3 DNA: TGTGCCAGCAGCTTAGGCTCTACAGGGTGGAGAGGGGAAGAGACCCAGTACTTC

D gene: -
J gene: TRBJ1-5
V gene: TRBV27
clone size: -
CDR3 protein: CASIPPTVHSNQPQHF
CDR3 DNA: TGTGCCAGCATTCCCCCGACAGTCCATAGCAATCAGCCCCAGCATTTT

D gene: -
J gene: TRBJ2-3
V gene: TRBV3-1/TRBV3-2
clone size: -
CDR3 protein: CASSVKLTQYF
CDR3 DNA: TGTGCCAGCAGCGTAAAGCTGACGCAGTATTTT

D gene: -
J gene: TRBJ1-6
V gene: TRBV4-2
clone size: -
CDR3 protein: CASSPRGANSPLHF
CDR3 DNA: TGTGCCAGCAGCCCTCGGGGGGCAAATTCACCCCTCCACTTT

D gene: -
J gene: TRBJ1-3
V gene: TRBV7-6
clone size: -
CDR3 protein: CASSAAPGGGGNTIYF
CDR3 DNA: TGTGCCAGCAGCGCCGCCCCGGGGGGCGGTGGAAACACCATATATTTT

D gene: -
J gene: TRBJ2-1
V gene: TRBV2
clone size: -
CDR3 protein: CASTSYNEQFF
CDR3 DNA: TGTGCCAGCACTAGTTACAATGAGCAGTTCTTC

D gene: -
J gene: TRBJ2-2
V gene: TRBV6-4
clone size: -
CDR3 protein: CASSDSYGGELFF
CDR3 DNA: TGTGCCAGCAGTGACTCATACGGCGGGGAGCTGTTTTTT

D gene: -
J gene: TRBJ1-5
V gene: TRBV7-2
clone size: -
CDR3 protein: CASSLPNQPQHF
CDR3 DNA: TGTGCCAGCAGCTTACCAAATCAGCCCCAGCATTTT

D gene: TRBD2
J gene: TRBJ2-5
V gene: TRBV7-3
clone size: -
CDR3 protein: CASSATSGGETQYF
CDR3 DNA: TGTGCCAGCAGCGCCACTAGCGGGGGGGAGACCCAGTACTTC

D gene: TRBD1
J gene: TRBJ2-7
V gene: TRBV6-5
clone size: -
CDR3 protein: CASSYGDSTYEQYF
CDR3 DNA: TGTGCCAGCAGTTACGGGGACAGTACCTACGAGCAGTACTTC